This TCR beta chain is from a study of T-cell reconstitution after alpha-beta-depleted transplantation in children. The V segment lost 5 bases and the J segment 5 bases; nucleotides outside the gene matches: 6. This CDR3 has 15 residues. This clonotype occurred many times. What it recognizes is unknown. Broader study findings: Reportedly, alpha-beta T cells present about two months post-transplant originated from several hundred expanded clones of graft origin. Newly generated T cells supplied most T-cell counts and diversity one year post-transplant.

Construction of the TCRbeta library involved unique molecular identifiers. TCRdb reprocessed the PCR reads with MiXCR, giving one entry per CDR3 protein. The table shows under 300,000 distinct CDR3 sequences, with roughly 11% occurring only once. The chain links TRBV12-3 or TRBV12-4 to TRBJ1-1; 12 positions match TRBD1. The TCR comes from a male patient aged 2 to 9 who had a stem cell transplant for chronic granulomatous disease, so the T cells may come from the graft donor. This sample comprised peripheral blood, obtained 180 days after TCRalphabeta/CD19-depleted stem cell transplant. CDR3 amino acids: CASSRAGQGATEAFF. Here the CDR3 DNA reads TGTGCCAGCAGTCGAGCGGGACAGGGGGCGACTGAAGCTTTCTTT.